Here is one TCR beta chain with its context. The antigen is unknown. V dropped 4 bases and J dropped 4; count of bases not matched to a gene: 21. CDR3 length equals 20 residues. From germline, CDR1 is LGHNA and CDR2 YNFKEQ. This record comes from a study of shared clonotypes between healthy human individuals. Free of recent acute infections or vaccinations, the donors were healthy HIV-negative adults. Deep was the level at which the assay was run. Assay used: immunoSEQ multiplex PCR; TCRdb lists only in-frame clones, some missing. The repertoire holds 2 million to 2.5 million clones, about nine tenths seen once, with around 0.35% in the top ten. Study-level results: Shared clonotypes: approximately 5% naive CD4, about 4% naive CD8, about 2.5% memory CD4, over 0.3% memory CD8. Memory subsets generally showed smaller estimated richness than naive subsets did.

The TCR was taken from a man younger than 30 in good health. Some clones in this sample may be carry-over from other donors' samples. This chain uses TRBV4-2 with TRBJ2-3; 9 bases align to TRBD2. Input material: naive CD4+ T cells from PBMCs. As for subset: CD45RA+ positively selected. Written as DNA, the CDR3 is TGTGCCAGCAGCCGCACGCTTCCGGGACTAGCAAGTGTCTCGTCAGATACGCAGTATTTT. This encodes CASSRTLPGLASVSSDTQYF.